A single sample is the source of the 3 T cell receptor beta chains below, sequenced in a study of somatic mutations in cytotoxic T cells in rheumatoid arthritis. Assay: immunoSEQ multiplex PCR; the TCRdb copy retains only in-frame clones and omits some. The sample holds some 10,000 clones, 85% to 95% seen once. The specimen sequenced was CD8+ T cells sorted from blood. The receptors come from a woman under 30 with rheumatoid arthritis.

The chain combines TRBV6-5 with TRBJ1-2; D uncertain. Trimming removed 0 bases from V and 8 bases from J, with 13 bases in between. This CDR3 contains 14 residues. The germline V gene encodes CDR1 MNHEY and CDR2 SVGAGI. In DNA form, the CDR3 reads TGTGCCAGCAGTTACTCGGGGTCCGGGAGAGGCTACACCTTC. It is translated as CASSYSGSGRGYTF.

The V call is TRBV4-3, the J call TRBJ2-3, with TRBD2 as a possible D gene (6 bases). CDR1 and CDR2 from the germline V gene are LGHNA and YSLEER. This CDR3 contains 15 residues. V gave up 4 bases and J gave up 4 bases, with 15 bases separating them. CDR3 DNA sequence: TGCGCCAGCAGCCCACCACTAGCTTCCCCAGATACGCAGTATTTT. Its protein product is CASSPPLASPDTQYF.

The chain employs TRBV7-9 and TRBJ2-1; possibly TRBD2 for D (6 bases). The CDR3 has 15 residues. The ends were cut back, 4 bases at V and 8 bases at J, with 18 bases in the middle. The germline gives CDR1 SEHNR, CDR2 FQNEAQ (reference sequence). This chain's CDR3 is CASSSLLRLDDEQFF. CDR3 in DNA: TGTGCCAGCAGCTCCCTCCTCCGACTAGACGATGAGCAGTTCTTC.